The entry below describes one TCR beta chain. Under the authors' procedure: Reference gene primer amplification gave estimated nucleated cell counts. Sequencing was performed with immunoSEQ multiplex PCR; in TCRdb, only in-frame clones are kept and a portion is missing. D and trimming were read from the DNA, whereas the V and J calls and clone size are those reported in that table. The sample contains 240,000 or so clones, about 90% of which appear only once. The record originates from a study of blood T cell repertoires in COVID-19. Study background: Acute and convalescent COVID-19 specimens originated in the United States, Italy and Spain. The analysed material was cDNA or gDNA that came from T cells, B-cell-depleted T cells, or PBMCs.

CDR3 length: 14 residues. V shed 4 bases and J shed 2 bases, with 12 bases lying between them. The V gene's germline CDR1 is GTSNPN and CDR2 SVGIG (reference sequence). The origin of this receptor is a man aged 55 to 69 with acute or convalescent COVID-19. The chain recombines TRBV30 with TRBJ1-3; perhaps TRBD1 as D (6 bases). Specimen: peripheral blood. Here the CDR3 reads CAWNAQGTGNTIYF. The CDR3 coding sequence is TGTGCCTGGAACGCCCAGGGGACTGGAAACACCATATATTTT.